The clone carrying this T cell receptor (beta chain) was seen a few times. Its antigen is unknown. V gave up 5 bases and J gave up 1 base, with 8 bases separating them. Germline CDR1 reads MRHNA; CDR2 reads SNTAGT. The length of the CDR3 is 14 residues. This entry belongs to a study of cytomegalovirus exposure and HLA in healthy donors. Overall study: The Caucasian-associated ancestry cluster contained about 80% of the roughly 370 genotyped donors. Study-wide findings and caveats: Later examination showed HLA-associated TCR beta chains had greater clonal expansion than equally common others. CMV serostatus was the only immune exposure information that was available. HLA-A and HLA-B allele assignments for most subjects were reportedly predicted accurately using TCR beta sequences.

Use of 60 Vbeta and 13 Jbeta primers characterized the PCR. Measured with immunoSEQ multiplex PCR; TCRdb has only the in-frame clones, and not every one. In the table there are just under 95,000 clones, 77% of which are singletons. The rearrangement links TRBV6-4 to TRBJ2-2; the D gene is possibly TRBD1 (6 bases). The specimen was PBMCs. This TCR derives from a man aged 50 or older in good health and CMV-seropositive. The CDR3 nucleotides are TGTGCCAGCAGTCTACAGGGGAACACCGGGGAGCTGTTTTTT. Translating it yields CASSLQGNTGELFF.